This entry lists 28 T cell receptor beta chains sequenced from one sample in a study of shared clonotypes between healthy human individuals. The assay was immunoSEQ multiplex PCR, and TCRdb's table has in-frame clones only and misses some. The sample contains fewer than 2.5 million clones, approximately 94% of which appear only once. The sequencing sample was made of naive CD4+ T cells from PBMCs. Documented subset: CD45RA+ positively selected. Receptors originate from a man aged 18 to 35 in good health. Some clones in this sample may be carry-over from other donors' samples.

This sequence joins TRBV7-6 and TRBJ1-3; D unclear. The CDR3 runs 15 residues. Trimming removed 3 bases from V and 1 base from J, with 10 bases in between. Germline lookup yields CDR1 SGHVS and CDR2 FNYEAQ. The CDR3 protein is CASSFGKGSGNTIYF. CDR3 coding DNA: TGTGCCAGCAGCTTCGGGAAAGGGTCTGGAAACACCATATATTTT.

This chain links TRBV5-1 with TRBJ2-7, with 15 bases fitting TRBD2. Trimming removed 0 bases from V and 6 bases from J; junction bases left unmatched: 4. There are 16 residues in the CDR3. Germline V gene data show CDR1 as SGHRS and CDR2 as YFSETQ. CDR3 amino acids: CASSLGGTSGRLEQYF. The DNA of the CDR3 is TGCGCCAGCAGCTTGGGCGGGACTAGCGGGAGGCTCGAGCAGTACTTC.

The chain links TRBV4-3 to TRBJ2-4; 8 bases are a match to TRBD2. With 0 bases clipped from V and 7 bases from J, the junction kept 2 bases outside the gene matches. This CDR3 spans 14 amino acids. Germline assignment: CDR1 LGHNA and CDR2 YSLEER. The CDR3 region is CASSQELAVNIQYF. The CDR3 DNA follows: TGCGCCAGCAGCCAAGAACTAGCGGTGAACATTCAGTACTTC.

V and J are TRBV14 and TRBJ1-3; the D is unclear. There are 15 residues in the CDR3. The germline V gene has CDR1 SGHDN and CDR2 FVKESK. V dropped 1 base and J dropped 4 bases, with 11 bases sitting between them. For the CDR3, the DNA is TGTGCCAGCAGCCAAGTTTTGTCTGTCGGAAACACCATATATTTT. It is translated as CASSQVLSVGNTIYF.

This chain uses TRBV5-1 with TRBJ2-5, with TRBD1 matching over 10 bases. Trimming removed 4 bases from V and 4 bases from J; junction bases left unmatched: 7. This CDR3 is 15 amino acids long. CDR1 is SGHRS and CDR2 is YFSETQ in the germline V gene. The CDR3 DNA follows: TGCGCCAGCAGCCCGACAGGGGGCGGGGGAGAGACCCAGTACTTC. It translates to CASSPTGGGGETQYF.

The chain is built from TRBV29-1 and TRBJ2-1, with 9 positions matching TRBD1. The CDR3 covers 15 residues. With 5 bases clipped from V and 7 bases from J, the junction kept 12 bases outside the gene matches. The germline gives CDR1 SQVTM, CDR2 ANQGSEA. The CDR3 sequence is CSVLQTGGSRNEQFF. CDR3 in DNA: TGCAGCGTTCTTCAGACAGGGGGAAGTAGGAATGAGCAGTTCTTC.

J is TRBJ2-5 and V is TRBV20-1; tentatively, D is TRBD2 (5 bases). Trimming pared 5 bases from V and 7 bases from J, leaving 11 bases between. Germline V CDR1 and CDR2: DFQATT, SNEGSKA (reference sequence). This CDR3 contains 11 residues. DNA of the CDR3: TGCAGTGCTCTGGAGGTTTGGACCCAGTACTTC. This translates into CSALEVWTQYF.

The J gene is TRBJ1-4, the V gene TRBV30, with D uncertain. The CDR3 has 16 amino acids. Germline lookup yields CDR1 GTSNPN and CDR2 SVGIG (reference sequence). V was pared by 0 bases and J by 8 bases, with 19 bases between. The CDR3 region has the DNA TGTGCCTGGAGTGTAAAGGCCTCGGAAGAGAAGGAAAAACTGTTTTTT. The encoded protein is CAWSVKASEEKEKLFF.

The genes are TRBV5-1 and TRBJ1-1; maybe TRBD1 (6 bases). Germline-derived CDR1 and CDR2 are SGHRS and YFSETQ. The CDR3 length is 14 residues. V gave up 2 bases and J gave up 5 bases, with 13 bases separating them. The CDR3: CASSFWQGTTEAFF. CDR3 nucleotide sequence: TGCGCCAGCAGCTTTTGGCAGGGGACAACTGAAGCTTTCTTT. Full variable domain (rest looked up from reference TRBV5-1 and TRBJ1-1): KAGVTQTPRYLIKTRGQQVTLSCSPISGHRSVSWYQQTPGQGLQFLFEYFSETQRNKGNFPGRFSGRQFSNSRSEMNVSTLELGDSALYLCASSFWQGTTEAFFGQGTRLTVV.

For this clone: Additional DNA sequences in this sample encode the identical CDR3. J is TRBJ2-3 and V is TRBV9; unclear D gene. V lost 4 bases and J lost 0, with 9 bases in between. This CDR3 region has 14 residues. Germline assignment: CDR1 SGDLS and CDR2 YYNGEE. CDR3 sequence: CASSTRPSTDTQYF. In DNA, the CDR3 is TGTGCCAGCAGCACCCGCCCCAGCACAGATACGCAGTATTTT. Using reference TRBV9 and TRBJ2-3 for the parts outside the CDR3, the full variable domain is DSGVTQTPKHLITATGQRVTLRCSPRSGDLSVYWYQQSLDQGLQFLIQYYNGEERAKGNILERFSAQQFPDLHSELNLSSLELGDSALYFCASSTRPSTDTQYFGPGTRLTVL.

This clone occurred a few times. The same CDR3 is also encoded by other DNA sequences in this sample. The chain couples TRBV5-1 to TRBJ1-2; maybe TRBD1 (6 bases). V dropped 2 bases and J dropped 4 bases, with 9 bases sitting between them. The CDR3 length is 13 residues. Germline assignment: CDR1 SGHRS and CDR2 YFSETQ. CDR3 DNA: TGCGCCAGCAGCTTAGGACAGCTCTATGGCTACACCTTC. It yields the protein CASSLGQLYGYTF.

The DNA for the CDR3 is TGTGCCAGCAGCAATGCCGGGACAGGGAGGTACGAGCAGTACTTC. Protein product: CASSNAGTGRYEQYF. V is TRBV28 and J is TRBJ2-7; TRBD1 agrees at 9 bases. Germline V gene lookup returns CDR1 MDHEN and CDR2 SYDVKM. The CDR3 consists of 15 residues. Trimming removed 6 bases from V and 4 bases from J; junction bases left unmatched: 10.

V and J are TRBV6-6 and TRBJ1-4; D is ambiguous. V was cut by 5 bases and J by 3 bases, with 4 bases left in between. Germline-derived CDR1 and CDR2 are MNHNY and SVGAGI (reference sequence). The CDR3 extends over 12 amino acids. The CDR3: CASSTANEKLFF. The CDR3 nucleotides read TGTGCCAGCAGTACAGCTAATGAAAAACTGTTTTTT.

Note on this clone: The same CDR3 is also encoded by other DNA sequences in this sample. The chain links TRBV7-9 to TRBJ1-2; possible D gene TRBD1, 5 bases. CDR1 is SEHNR, CDR2 FQNEAQ, per germline (reference sequence). The length of the CDR3 is 13 residues. V lost 1 base to trimming and J lost 5 bases, with 8 bases between them. CDR3 residues: CASSLGQLYGYTF. CDR3 bases: TGTGCCAGCAGCTTAGGACAGTTGTATGGCTACACCTTC.

This chain joins TRBV7-2 and TRBJ1-3; TRBD1 matches at 9 bases. V was clipped by 10 bases and J by 0 bases; unmatched bases: 7. Germline V lookup: CDR1 SGHTA, CDR2 FQGNSA. CDR3 length: 15 amino acids. The CDR3 DNA is TGTGCCACAAGGGACAGGGAGAGCTCTGGAAACACCATATATTTT. It specifies CATRDRESSGNTIYF.

The chain joins TRBV7-3 to TRBJ1-1; D is undetermined. Trimming stripped 1 base from V and 1 base from J, with 7 bases between. CDR3 length: 14 amino acids. Germline CDR1 SGHTA, CDR2 FQGTGA. CDR3 loop: CASSLMATNTEAFF. CDR3 DNA sequence: TGTGCCAGCAGCTTAATGGCTACGAACACTGAAGCTTTCTTT.

This clone occurred once. The chain combines TRBV30 with TRBJ2-1; 14 bases agree with TRBD2. Germline V gene lookup returns CDR1 GTSNPN and CDR2 SVGIG (reference sequence). CDR3 length equals 15 residues. Trimming removed 2 bases from V and 9 bases from J; junction bases left unmatched: 6. The CDR3 loop reads CAWSSGLAGVGEQFF. The CDR3 DNA reads TGTGCCTGGAGTTCGGGACTAGCGGGAGTAGGTGAGCAGTTCTTC.

The chain is built from TRBV6-6 and TRBJ2-3; maybe TRBD2 (6 bases). Germline values: CDR1 MNHNY, CDR2 SVGAGI (reference sequence). The CDR3 is 12 amino acids. Trimming removed 8 bases from V and 7 bases from J, with 13 bases in between. The CDR3 is CASLFSGYTQYF. CDR3 nucleotides: TGTGCCAGCCTGTTTAGCGGATATACGCAGTATTTT.

V and J are TRBV30 and TRBJ2-4, with TRBD1 identical over 8 bases. Germline CDR1 reads GTSNPN; CDR2 reads SVGIG (reference sequence). With V trimmed by 2 bases and J by 7 bases, 16 bases remained unmatched. The CDR3 spans 17 residues. The CDR3 DNA follows: TGTGCCTGGAGTCAGGAGACTTGGACAGGGACCCGTAACATTCAGTACTTC. It translates to CAWSQETWTGTRNIQYF.

This sequence joins TRBV11-2 and TRBJ2-3, with D maybe TRBD1 (6 bases). V shed 2 bases and J shed 3 bases, with 18 bases lying between them. CDR1 and CDR2 from the germline V gene are SGHAT and FQNNGV. The CDR3 spans 17 residues. As DNA, the CDR3 is TGTGCCAGCAGCTTAACCCCGGGACAAATGAGGACAGATACGCAGTATTTT. As protein: CASSLTPGQMRTDTQYF.

The genes are TRBV7-3 and TRBJ1-4; 7 bases are shared with TRBD1. CDR3 length: 11 residues. Germline V gene sequence: CDR1 SGHTA, CDR2 FQGTGA. The CDR3 bases are TGTGCGGGACAGACGGATGAAAAACTGTTTTTT. Residues: CAGQTDEKLFF.

This chain uses TRBV7-9 with TRBJ2-1; the match to TRBD1 covers 9 bases. V shed 4 bases and J 10 bases; nucleotides not matched to a gene: 11. The CDR3 is 15 residues long. The germline gives CDR1 SEHNR, CDR2 FQNEAQ (reference sequence). In DNA form, the CDR3 reads TGTGCCAGCAGCTCGTACACACAGGGGGCGAGGGAGCAGTTCTTC. It is translated as CASSSYTQGAREQFF.

The rearrangement uses TRBV28 and TRBJ1-1; possibly TRBD1 for D (6 bases). The germline CDR1 and CDR2 sequences are MDHEN and SYDVKM. The CDR3 covers 11 residues. Trimming took off 5 bases at V and 11 bases at J, with 12 bases between the two ends. In DNA form, the CDR3 reads TGTGCCAGCAGTACTAGGACAGTGGCTTTCTTT. It encodes CASSTRTVAFF.

This chain joins TRBV18 and TRBJ1-2; D ambiguous. Germline V lookup: CDR1 KGHSH, CDR2 LQKENI. There are 16 residues in the CDR3. V lost 2 bases and J lost 3, with 16 bases in between. CDR3: CASSPTTLTPDYGYTF. Written as DNA, the CDR3 is TGTGCCAGCTCACCAACAACCTTAACACCGGACTATGGCTACACCTTC.

V gene TRBV30 combines with J gene TRBJ1-5, with D possibly being TRBD1 (5 bases). The V gene's germline CDR1 is GTSNPN and CDR2 SVGIG (reference sequence). V was shortened by 2 bases and J by 2 bases, with 10 bases between the two germline ends. This CDR3 contains 14 residues. CDR3 sequence: CAWSRGDGNQPQHF. CDR3 nucleotide sequence: TGTGCCTGGAGTCGAGGGGATGGCAATCAGCCCCAGCATTTT.

The table lists this clone with a count of one. The rearrangement uses TRBV28 and TRBJ1-2, with 7 positions matching TRBD1. The V gene end was trimmed by 8 bases and the J gene end by 4 bases; junction bases not matched to a gene: 7. The CDR3 has 13 residues. Germline values: CDR1 MDHEN, CDR2 SYDVKM. The CDR3 protein is CASVPGQLYGYTF. CDR3 bases: TGTGCCAGCGTCCCGGGACAGCTCTATGGCTACACCTTC.

V and J are TRBV6-6 and TRBJ2-5, with D possibly matching TRBD2 (6 bases). The germline V and J ends were trimmed by 6 bases and 3 bases, with 14 bases remaining between them. The germline CDR1 and CDR2 sequences are MNHNY and SVGAGI (reference sequence). CDR3 size: 14 residues. The CDR3 nucleotides read TGTGCCAGCAGCCCCCGCGGGGCGGAAGAGACCCAGTACTTC. Its translation: CASSPRGAEETQYF.

This chain joins TRBV9 and TRBJ2-5, with D perhaps assigned TRBD1 or TRBD2 (5 bases each). This CDR3 is 14 amino acids long. V lost 2 bases, J lost 3 bases, and 11 bases lay in between. Per the germline V gene, CDR1 is SGDLS and CDR2 is YYNGEE. CDR3 DNA sequence: TGTGCCAGCAGCGTGGGGACGACCAAAGAGACCCAGTACTTC. Translated: CASSVGTTKETQYF.